Given below is one TCR beta chain in context. The table came from immunoSEQ multiplex PCR; TCRdb's copy has only in-frame clones and leaves some out. The data hold more than 300,000 clones, with roughly 90% observed a single time. Germline CDR1 SGHTA, CDR2 FQGNSA. The germline V and J ends were trimmed by 1 base and 3 bases, with 13 bases remaining between them. This CDR3 has 17 residues. The sample comes from a study of blood T cell repertoires in COVID-19. Study details: In each case, the material was cDNA or gDNA derived from T cells, B-cell-depleted T cells, or PBMCs.

What the recovered Cohort 3 donors had was two negative PCRs, clearance, or symptom resolution. This sequence originates from a woman in her thirties who had recovered from COVID-19. This sequence joins TRBV7-2 and TRBJ1-6; D perhaps matches TRBD1 (5 bases). The sample was PBMCs or T cells enriched from blood (not recorded which). CDR3 nucleotide sequence: TGTGCCAGCAGCTTAGGCCCGGGGGTGGTCTATAATTCACCCCTCCACTTT. It encodes CASSLGPGVVYNSPLHF.